These T cell receptor beta chains were read from a single sample in a study of OX40 agonist ivuxolimab in advanced cancers. The table came from immunoSEQ multiplex PCR; TCRdb's copy has only in-frame clones and leaves some out. The sample includes about 81,000 clones, 93% of them seen just once. The source material was CD4+ or CD8+ T cells sorted from blood, sampled in a trial of the OX40 agonist ivuxolimab. Receptor source: an adult with an advanced solid tumor such as melanoma, head and neck, liver or kidney cancer. CDR3s include the opening cysteine and the closing phenylalanine or tryptophan. The order of the fields is D gene, clone size, V gene, J gene, CDR3 DNA, CDR3 protein. The D gene is left open where the match is weak. Expanded clones get a size class; other rows say once, few or many, or leave the size out.

d_gene: .; abundance: .; v_gene: TRBV7-2; j_gene: TRBJ2-7; CDR3nt: TGTGCCAGCAGCTTAGACTCCGTTTACTACGAGCAGTACTTC; CDR3aa: CASSLDSVYYEQYF
d_gene: .; abundance: .; v_gene: TRBV5-6; j_gene: TRBJ2-3; CDR3nt: TGTGCCAGCAGCTTGTTGGGACAAGCGCCCACAGATACGCAGTATTTT; CDR3aa: CASSLLGQAPTDTQYF
d_gene: .; abundance: .; v_gene: TRBV9; j_gene: TRBJ2-4; CDR3nt: TGTGCCAGCAGCGTAGACGGGGAGTGGGGCAAAAACATTCAGTACTTC; CDR3aa: CASSVDGEWGKNIQYF
d_gene: TRBD2; abundance: .; v_gene: TRBV7-9; j_gene: TRBJ2-1; CDR3nt: TGTGCCAGCAGCACGGGACTAGCGGACGTAAGCTCCTACAATGAGCAGTTCTTC; CDR3aa: CASSTGLADVSSYNEQFF
d_gene: .; abundance: .; v_gene: TRBV25-1; j_gene: TRBJ2-7; CDR3nt: TGTGCCAGCAGTGAGGATCAGGTGCCTGCGATCTTGGAGCAGTACTTC; CDR3aa: CASSEDQVPAILEQYF
d_gene: .; abundance: .; v_gene: TRBV4-3; j_gene: TRBJ1-6; CDR3nt: TGCGCCAGCAGCCAAGTTGCGGGGGGAGACTATAATTCACCCCTCCACTTT; CDR3aa: CASSQVAGGDYNSPLHF
d_gene: TRBD2; abundance: .; v_gene: TRBV28; j_gene: TRBJ2-7; CDR3nt: TGTGCCAGCATGGAGGAAGTTAGCGGGAGGTACGAGCAGTACTTC; CDR3aa: CASMEEVSGRYEQYF
d_gene: TRBD1; abundance: .; v_gene: TRBV11-2; j_gene: TRBJ2-1; CDR3nt: TGTGCCAGCAGCTTAGAACAGGGGCGCTGGAATGAGCAGTTCTTC; CDR3aa: CASSLEQGRWNEQFF
d_gene: .; abundance: .; v_gene: TRBV27; j_gene: TRBJ1-1; CDR3nt: TGTGCCAGCAGCGTAGAGTCGGAGGGGACGAACACTGAAGCTTTCTTT; CDR3aa: CASSVESEGTNTEAFF
d_gene: .; abundance: .; v_gene: TRBV29-1; j_gene: TRBJ2-7; CDR3nt: TGCAGCGTTTCTCAGGGTCGCACCACATACGAGCAGTACTTC; CDR3aa: CSVSQGRTTYEQYF
d_gene: TRBD2; abundance: .; v_gene: TRBV30; j_gene: TRBJ2-3; CDR3nt: TGTGCCTGGGCCGGGGGGACAGATACGCAGTATTTT; CDR3aa: CAWAGGTDTQYF
d_gene: TRBD2; abundance: .; v_gene: TRBV27; j_gene: TRBJ2-7; CDR3nt: TGTGCCAGCAGTTACAGCGGGAGTTTTGTAGGGCAGTACTTC; CDR3aa: CASSYSGSFVGQYF
d_gene: .; abundance: .; v_gene: TRBV11-2; j_gene: TRBJ1-1; CDR3nt: TGTGCCAGCAGCTTAGGGCCGGGGTTGAACACTGAAGCTTTCTTT; CDR3aa: CASSLGPGLNTEAFF
d_gene: .; abundance: .; v_gene: TRBV7-9; j_gene: TRBJ1-2; CDR3nt: TGTGCCAGCAGCCCTTCAGGTGAGGACTATGGCTACACCTTC; CDR3aa: CASSPSGEDYGYTF
d_gene: .; abundance: .; v_gene: TRBV4-1; j_gene: TRBJ2-3; CDR3nt: TGCGCCAGCAGCCCGGACGACTCCCCCCCCACAGATACGCAGTATTTT; CDR3aa: CASSPDDSPPTDTQYF
d_gene: TRBD2; abundance: .; v_gene: TRBV13; j_gene: TRBJ2-2; CDR3nt: TGTGCCAGCACCGAGGGACTAGTAAGCACCGGGGAGCTGTTTTTT; CDR3aa: CASTEGLVSTGELFF
d_gene: .; abundance: .; v_gene: TRBV2; j_gene: TRBJ2-7; CDR3nt: TGTGCCAGCAGTGAAGGGCCAGGCGTCTCCTACGAGCAGTACTTC; CDR3aa: CASSEGPGVSYEQYF
d_gene: .; abundance: .; v_gene: TRBV11-2; j_gene: TRBJ1-6; CDR3nt: TGTGCCAGCAGCTCGGCCTTCAGCGGTGGTTCCTATAATTCACCCCTCCACTTT; CDR3aa: CASSSAFSGGSYNSPLHF
d_gene: .; abundance: .; v_gene: TRBV7-9; j_gene: TRBJ1-2; CDR3nt: TGTGCCAGCAGCTTAGAGGAGCGGGCAGGGGTGAACTATGGCTACACCTTC; CDR3aa: CASSLEERAGVNYGYTF
d_gene: TRBD1; abundance: once; v_gene: TRBV15; j_gene: TRBJ2-7; CDR3nt: TGTGCCACCAGCAGAGACAGGGGGTCCTACGAGCAGTATTTC; CDR3aa: CATSRDRGSYEQYF
d_gene: TRBD1; abundance: .; v_gene: TRBV7-6; j_gene: TRBJ2-1; CDR3nt: TGTGCCAGCAGCTTAGGAGCGGGGACCGGGACAGGGAGCAATGAGCAGTTCTTC; CDR3aa: CASSLGAGTGTGSNEQFF
d_gene: TRBD2; abundance: .; v_gene: TRBV7-3; j_gene: TRBJ2-5; CDR3nt: TGTGCCAGCAGCTTATCCTCCGGGACTAGCCGGGGACAAGAGACCCAGTACTTC; CDR3aa: CASSLSSGTSRGQETQYF
d_gene: TRBD2; abundance: once; v_gene: TRBV7-2; j_gene: TRBJ2-1; CDR3nt: TGTGCCAGCAGCTTGGGGACTAGCGCCTACAATGAGCAGTTCTTC; CDR3aa: CASSLGTSAYNEQFF
d_gene: .; abundance: few; v_gene: TRBV2; j_gene: TRBJ1-6; CDR3nt: TGTGCCAGCAAAAACTGGGATTCACCCCTCCACTTT; CDR3aa: CASKNWDSPLHF
d_gene: .; abundance: once; v_gene: TRBV27; j_gene: TRBJ2-1; CDR3nt: TGTGCCAGCAGTTTACAGGGGGGCCCCTACAATGAGCAGTTCTTC; CDR3aa: CASSLQGGPYNEQFF
d_gene: .; abundance: .; v_gene: TRBV4-3; j_gene: TRBJ1-1; CDR3nt: TGCGCCAGCAGCCAAGTAGGGAACACTGAAGCTTTCTTT; CDR3aa: CASSQVGNTEAFF
d_gene: .; abundance: once; v_gene: TRBV11-2; j_gene: TRBJ2-5; CDR3nt: TGTGCCAGCAGCTTAGATCCCGACCAAGAGACCCAGTACTTC; CDR3aa: CASSLDPDQETQYF
d_gene: .; abundance: once; v_gene: TRBV10-3; j_gene: TRBJ1-4; CDR3nt: TGTGCCATCAGTGAAGTCAGTAGGGGACCTAATGAAAAACTGTTTTTT; CDR3aa: CAISEVSRGPNEKLFF
d_gene: .; abundance: .; v_gene: TRBV27; j_gene: TRBJ2-7; CDR3nt: TGTGCCAGCAGTTTGGCCAGGGGGGTGGGAGAGCAGTACTTC; CDR3aa: CASSLARGVGEQYF
d_gene: TRBD2; abundance: .; v_gene: TRBV25-1; j_gene: TRBJ2-7; CDR3nt: TGTGCCAGCAGTTTTTTGGGACTAGACTACGAGCAGTACTTC; CDR3aa: CASSFLGLDYEQYF
d_gene: TRBD1; abundance: .; v_gene: TRBV7-9; j_gene: TRBJ1-1; CDR3nt: TGTGCCAGCAGCCCCCCCTCACAGGGGCCTGAAGCTTTCTTT; CDR3aa: CASSPPSQGPEAFF
d_gene: .; abundance: .; v_gene: TRBV6-5; j_gene: TRBJ1-1; CDR3nt: TGTGCCAGCAGTTATCAGGCACCGAACACTGAAGCTTTCTTT; CDR3aa: CASSYQAPNTEAFF
d_gene: .; abundance: .; v_gene: TRBV13; j_gene: TRBJ1-2; CDR3nt: TGTGCCAGCAGCTTAGGCGACTATGGCTACACCTTC; CDR3aa: CASSLGDYGYTF
d_gene: TRBD2; abundance: .; v_gene: TRBV28; j_gene: TRBJ2-3; CDR3nt: TGTGCCAGCAGACGACTAGCGGGCGCAGATACGCAGTATTTT; CDR3aa: CASRRLAGADTQYF
d_gene: .; abundance: .; v_gene: TRBV10-3; j_gene: TRBJ1-4; CDR3nt: TGTGCCACCCAAGCTGCAACTAATGAAAAACTGTTTTTT; CDR3aa: CATQAATNEKLFF
d_gene: .; abundance: once; v_gene: TRBV6-1; j_gene: TRBJ2-1; CDR3nt: TGTGCCAGCAGTGAAGCGGGCCCGCCGAGTGAGCAGTTCTTC; CDR3aa: CASSEAGPPSEQFF
d_gene: TRBD1; abundance: .; v_gene: TRBV27; j_gene: TRBJ1-1; CDR3nt: TGTGCCAGCCGTTTGACAGGGGGCACGACCAACACTGAAGCTTTCTTT; CDR3aa: CASRLTGGTTNTEAFF
d_gene: .; abundance: once; v_gene: TRBV28; j_gene: TRBJ2-1; CDR3nt: TGTGCCAGCAGTTTATTCCGGGGGACATACAATGAGCAGTTCTTC; CDR3aa: CASSLFRGTYNEQFF
d_gene: .; abundance: .; v_gene: TRBV6-1; j_gene: TRBJ2-6; CDR3nt: TGTGCGATGGGGCAAGCACTCTCTGGGGCCAACGTCCTGACTTTC; CDR3aa: CAMGQALSGANVLTF
d_gene: .; abundance: .; v_gene: TRBV5-4; j_gene: TRBJ1-1; CDR3nt: TGTGCCAGCAGCCCGTCCGACACTGAAGCTTTCTTT; CDR3aa: CASSPSDTEAFF
d_gene: .; abundance: .; v_gene: TRBV2; j_gene: TRBJ1-1; CDR3nt: TGTGCCAAAAGCATGACCCCCCAGGGCGCGGACACTGAAGCTTTCTTT; CDR3aa: CAKSMTPQGADTEAFF
d_gene: .; abundance: .; v_gene: TRBV5-8; j_gene: TRBJ2-7; CDR3nt: TGTGCCAGCAGCTTAGGGACCTTCTACGAGCAGTACTTC; CDR3aa: CASSLGTFYEQYF
d_gene: TRBD2; abundance: once; v_gene: TRBV4-3; j_gene: TRBJ2-1; CDR3nt: TGCGCCAGCAGCCAAGATCAAATAGGGACTAGCGGGAGGGGAGATGAGCAGTTCTTC; CDR3aa: CASSQDQIGTSGRGDEQFF
d_gene: .; abundance: .; v_gene: TRBV4-1; j_gene: TRBJ2-1; CDR3nt: TGCGCCAGCAGCCAAGGCGCAGGGAGGTTGGATGAGCAGTTCTTC; CDR3aa: CASSQGAGRLDEQFF
d_gene: .; abundance: .; v_gene: TRBV9; j_gene: TRBJ2-4; CDR3nt: TGTGCCAGCAGCGTGGGGGAGTCCAAAAACATTCAGTACTTC; CDR3aa: CASSVGESKNIQYF
d_gene: .; abundance: .; v_gene: TRBV29-1; j_gene: TRBJ2-7; CDR3nt: TGCAGCGTTCAATTCGGGGCCTCCTACGAGCAGTACTTC; CDR3aa: CSVQFGASYEQYF
d_gene: .; abundance: .; v_gene: TRBV27; j_gene: TRBJ2-7; CDR3nt: TGTGCCAGCAGTTTATCCGGAGTCCACGAGCAGTACTTC; CDR3aa: CASSLSGVHEQYF
d_gene: TRBD1; abundance: .; v_gene: TRBV7-6; j_gene: TRBJ2-2; CDR3nt: TGTGCCAGCAGTCACCAACAGGGGAGCTCCGGGGAGCTGTTTTTT; CDR3aa: CASSHQQGSSGELFF
d_gene: .; abundance: few; v_gene: TRBV19; j_gene: TRBJ1-5; CDR3nt: TGTGCCAGTACCATTGGGGGGTTCCAGCCCCAGCATTTT; CDR3aa: CASTIGGFQPQHF
d_gene: TRBD1; abundance: .; v_gene: TRBV30; j_gene: TRBJ2-7; CDR3nt: TGTGCCTGGAGTCGACAGGGGTACGAGCAGTACTTC; CDR3aa: CAWSRQGYEQYF
d_gene: TRBD2; abundance: .; v_gene: TRBV19; j_gene: TRBJ2-5; CDR3nt: TGTGCCAGTAGCGCCCATAGCGGGGGGATCCAAGAGACCCAGTACTTC; CDR3aa: CASSAHSGGIQETQYF
d_gene: .; abundance: .; v_gene: TRBV10-3; j_gene: TRBJ1-2; CDR3nt: TGTGCCATCAGTGGGACAGCCCATAACTATGGCTACACCTTC; CDR3aa: CAISGTAHNYGYTF